Sequencing of this TCR beta chain was carried out in a study of T-cell memory formation after mild COVID-19. Trimming stripped 1 base from V and 6 bases from J, with 13 bases between. The CDR3 extends over 14 amino acids. Per the germline V gene, CDR1 is LGHDT and CDR2 is YNNKEL (reference sequence). TCRdb passed the 5' RACE reads through MiXCR, listing each CDR3 protein once. The table has about 620,000 distinct CDR3 sequences, around 17% seen once; the top ten hold 9.5% to 15%. The TCR originated in an adult woman who had mild COVID-19 (a few samples of this study predate the infection). Cell type and time point are not known. The V gene is TRBV3-1, the J gene TRBJ2-7; D is undetermined. Material: PBMCs or a T cell subset sorted from them (not recorded which). The DNA for the CDR3 is TGTGCCAGCAGCCAAGCCCCACTGGGTCTCGAGCAGTACTTC. This gives the protein CASSQAPLGLEQYF.